What follows describes a single T cell receptor beta chain. From the reads, TCRdb called clonotypes with MiXCR, one entry per CDR3 protein. The sample yields approximately 320,000 distinct CDR3 sequences, over 7.5% seen once. The sample belongs to a study of T cell repertoires in cytomegalovirus infection. CDR1 and CDR2 from the germline V gene are LGHNA and YSLEER. V gave up 4 bases and J gave up 0 bases, with 10 bases separating them. This CDR3 comprises 15 residues. The V call is TRBV4-3, the J call TRBJ1-5, with D unresolved. This TCR derives from a human donor in good health (CMV status not recorded). Some clones in this sample may be carry-over from other donors' samples. Sequenced material: PBMCs. CDR3 coding DNA: TGCGCCAGCAGCCGCGTCAGGAGTAGCAATCAGCCCCAGCATTTT. Protein: CASSRVRSSNQPQHF.